These T cell receptor beta chains were read from a single sample in a study of cytomegalovirus exposure and HLA in healthy donors. Only in-frame clones appear in the TCRdb table, and some are missing; sequencing was by immunoSEQ multiplex PCR. The table lists around 120,000 clones, around 80% of them singletons. The source material was PBMCs. Receptors were obtained from a middle-aged woman in good health and CMV-seropositive. CDR3s include the opening cysteine and the closing phenylalanine or tryptophan. Each record gives: clone size, J gene, V gene, D gene, CDR3 length, CDR3 protein, CDR3 DNA. A D gene is named only where the DNA matches it firmly. Size is stated for part of the rows, as once, few or many counts, or as a class when the clone is expanded.

size: -
J: TRBJ2-3
V: TRBV5-4
D: TRBD2
length: 15
CDR3: CASSMGLAGADTQYF
DNA: TGTGCCAGCAGCATGGGACTAGCGGGTGCAGATACGCAGTATTTT

size: -
J: TRBJ2-3
V: TRBV27
D: -
length: 16
CDR3: CASSLLQGRGTDTQYF
DNA: TGTGCCAGCAGTTTATTACAGGGTAGGGGCACAGATACGCAGTATTTT

size: -
J: TRBJ1-2
V: TRBV30
D: -
length: 14
CDR3: CAWSVCGERDGYTF
DNA: TGTGCCTGGAGTGTATGCGGGGAAAGGGATGGCTACACCTTC

size: -
J: TRBJ2-2
V: TRBV2
D: -
length: 14
CDR3: CASSGHLNTGELFF
DNA: TGTGCCAGCAGTGGACATCTGAACACCGGGGAGCTGTTTTTT

size: few
J: TRBJ2-7
V: TRBV5-4
D: TRBD2
length: 16
CDR3: CASSLGLAGGSPEQYF
DNA: TGTGCCAGCAGCTTGGGGCTAGCGGGAGGGTCCCCTGAGCAGTACTTC

size: -
J: TRBJ2-1
V: TRBV4-3
D: TRBD2
length: 16
CDR3: CASSQGSSGAYNEQFF
DNA: TGCGCCAGCAGCCAAGGCTCTAGCGGGGCCTACAATGAGCAGTTCTTC

size: -
J: TRBJ1-2
V: TRBV4-1
D: -
length: 13
CDR3: CASSQFRGRSYTF
DNA: TGCGCCAGCAGCCAATTCAGGGGCAGAAGCTACACCTTC

size: -
J: TRBJ2-7
V: TRBV12-5
D: TRBD2
length: 15
CDR3: CASVGPGLAYYQQYF
DNA: TGTGCTAGTGTCGGCCCGGGACTAGCGTATTATCAGCAGTACTTC

size: -
J: TRBJ2-7
V: TRBV7-6
D: TRBD2
length: 15
CDR3: CASSLTSGSSYEQYF
DNA: TGTGCCAGCAGCTTAACTAGCGGGAGCTCCTACGAGCAGTACTTC

size: -
J: TRBJ1-1
V: TRBV5-6
D: -
length: 16
CDR3: CASSLLGGGGGTEAFF
DNA: TGTGCCAGCAGCTTATTGGGCGGGGGAGGAGGCACTGAAGCTTTCTTT

size: -
J: TRBJ2-3
V: TRBV11-2
D: -
length: 13
CDR3: CASSFPISDTQYF
DNA: TGTGCCAGCAGCTTCCCTATATCAGATACGCAGTATTTT

size: -
J: TRBJ2-7
V: TRBV7-9
D: -
length: 13
CDR3: CASSLKGDYEQYF
DNA: TGTGCCAGCAGCTTAAAGGGAGACTACGAGCAGTACTTC

size: few
J: TRBJ1-1
V: TRBV7-9
D: -
length: 13
CDR3: CASRVEEGTEAFF
DNA: TGTGCCAGCAGAGTTGAAGAGGGCACTGAAGCTTTCTTT

size: -
J: TRBJ1-5
V: TRBV4-3
D: -
length: 15
CDR3: CASSRGRGGNQPQHF
DNA: TGCGCCAGCAGCCGCGGGAGGGGCGGCAATCAGCCCCAGCATTTT

size: -
J: TRBJ2-5
V: TRBV28
D: TRBD2
length: 16
CDR3: CASSLTRAGGQETQYF
DNA: TGTGCCAGCAGCCTGACCCGAGCGGGAGGACAAGAGACCCAGTACTTC

size: -
J: TRBJ2-5
V: TRBV2
D: TRBD1
length: 14
CDR3: CASILDRPQETQYF
DNA: TGTGCCAGCATACTGGACAGGCCCCAAGAGACCCAGTACTTC

size: once
J: TRBJ1-2
V: TRBV5-4
D: -
length: 14
CDR3: CASSFQGSNYGYTF
DNA: TGTGCCAGCAGCTTTCAGGGGTCTAACTATGGCTACACCTTC

size: -
J: TRBJ1-1
V: TRBV7-3
D: -
length: 14
CDR3: CASSLKRVNTEAFF
DNA: TGTGCCAGCAGCTTAAAGCGAGTAAACACTGAAGCTTTCTTT

size: -
J: TRBJ2-7
V: TRBV5-1
D: TRBD2
length: 15
CDR3: CASSAGLAGFNEQYF
DNA: TGCGCCAGCAGCGCGGGACTAGCGGGTTTCAACGAGCAGTACTTC

size: -
J: TRBJ1-5
V: TRBV4-2
D: -
length: 14
CDR3: CASSRGQKNQPQHF
DNA: TGTGCCAGCAGCCGCGGACAGAAAAATCAGCCCCAGCATTTT

size: -
J: TRBJ2-1
V: TRBV5-1
D: -
length: 14
CDR3: CASSQQQGLGEQFF
DNA: TGCGCCAGCAGCCAGCAACAGGGCCTCGGTGAGCAGTTCTTC

size: -
J: TRBJ1-1
V: TRBV25-1
D: -
length: 13
CDR3: CASRQRQNTEAFF
DNA: TGTGCCAGCAGGCAAAGACAGAACACTGAAGCTTTCTTT

size: -
J: TRBJ1-4
V: TRBV7-8
D: -
length: 14
CDR3: CASSFTGKNEKLFF
DNA: TGTGCCAGCAGCTTTACAGGGAAGAATGAAAAACTGTTTTTT

size: -
J: TRBJ2-3
V: TRBV27
D: TRBD2
length: 15
CDR3: CASSRTSGGADTQYF
DNA: TGTGCCAGCAGTAGGACTAGCGGGGGGGCGGATACGCAGTATTTT

size: -
J: TRBJ2-3
V: TRBV7-6
D: -
length: 16
CDR3: CASSLVETEATDTQYF
DNA: TGTGCCAGCAGCTTAGTTGAGACAGAAGCCACAGATACGCAGTATTTT

size: -
J: TRBJ2-7
V: TRBV27
D: TRBD1
length: 12
CDR3: CASSTSGGEQYF
DNA: TGTGCCAGCAGTACCTCAGGGGGCGAGCAGTACTTC

size: -
J: TRBJ2-1
V: TRBV5-4
D: TRBD2
length: 15
CDR3: CASTFSGSPYNEQFF
DNA: TGTGCCAGCACCTTTAGCGGGAGTCCCTACAATGAGCAGTTCTTC

size: once
J: TRBJ2-7
V: TRBV6-1
D: TRBD1
length: 14
CDR3: CASGPTGGFYEQYF
DNA: TGTGCCAGCGGCCCGACAGGGGGCTTCTACGAGCAGTACTTC

size: -
J: TRBJ1-5
V: TRBV7-2
D: -
length: 12
CDR3: CASSRTDQPQHF
DNA: TGTGCCAGCAGCCGGACAGATCAGCCCCAGCATTTT

size: -
J: TRBJ2-7
V: TRBV6-1
D: TRBD1
length: 16
CDR3: CASSVIWDRTPYEQYF
DNA: TGTGCCAGCAGTGTTATTTGGGACAGGACGCCTTACGAGCAGTACTTC

size: -
J: TRBJ2-7
V: TRBV10-3
D: TRBD2
length: 18
CDR3: CAISGAGGPRYLSYEQYF
DNA: TGTGCCATCAGTGGTGCGGGGGGGCCAAGGTATCTGTCGTACGAGCAGTACTTC

size: -
J: TRBJ2-7
V: TRBV5-1
D: -
length: 15
CDR3: CASSLGVGVPYEQYF
DNA: TGCGCCAGCAGCTTGGGAGTAGGGGTCCCTTACGAGCAGTACTTC

size: few
J: TRBJ2-7
V: TRBV7-8
D: TRBD2
length: 14
CDR3: CASSSTSGNYEQYF
DNA: TGTGCCAGCAGCTCCACTAGCGGCAACTACGAGCAGTACTTC

size: -
J: TRBJ2-5
V: TRBV7-9
D: -
length: 14
CDR3: CASSEMTSQETQYF
DNA: TGTGCCAGCAGCGAGATGACTAGCCAAGAGACCCAGTACTTC

size: -
J: TRBJ1-4
V: TRBV10-3
D: -
length: 13
CDR3: CATGQPTNEKLFF
DNA: TGTGCCACCGGACAGCCAACTAATGAAAAACTGTTTTTT

size: -
J: TRBJ1-4
V: TRBV25-1
D: -
length: 14
CDR3: CASSGRGLGEKLFF
DNA: TGTGCCAGCAGTGGGCGGGGGCTTGGAGAAAAACTGTTTTTT

size: -
J: TRBJ2-5
V: TRBV9
D: -
length: 15
CDR3: CASSLGPARQETQYF
DNA: TGTGCCAGCAGCCTAGGTCCGGCCAGGCAAGAGACCCAGTACTTC

size: -
J: TRBJ1-2
V: TRBV29-1
D: TRBD1
length: 13
CDR3: CSVSGTGAYGYTF
DNA: TGCAGCGTTTCCGGGACAGGGGCCTATGGCTACACCTTC

size: -
J: TRBJ2-1
V: TRBV7-2
D: TRBD1
length: 13
CDR3: CASSLRQGDEQFF
DNA: TGTGCCAGCAGCCTACGACAGGGCGATGAGCAGTTCTTC

size: -
J: TRBJ2-5
V: TRBV29-1
D: -
length: 13
CDR3: CSAVPGIQETQYF
DNA: TGCAGCGCAGTCCCAGGGATCCAAGAGACCCAGTACTTC

size: -
J: TRBJ2-7
V: TRBV6-5
D: -
length: 14
CDR3: CASSHQQRSYEQYF
DNA: TGTGCCAGCAGCCACCAACAAAGGAGCTACGAGCAGTACTTC

size: many
J: TRBJ2-2
V: TRBV5-1
D: -
length: 16
CDR3: CASSLAPGSGTGELFF
DNA: TGCGCCAGCAGCTTGGCCCCAGGGTCTGGGACCGGGGAGCTGTTTTTT

size: -
J: TRBJ1-6
V: TRBV2
D: TRBD1
length: 15
CDR3: CASSVRQGANSPLHF
DNA: TGTGCCAGCAGTGTACGACAGGGGGCCAATTCACCCCTCCACTTT

size: -
J: TRBJ1-1
V: TRBV19
D: -
length: 15
CDR3: CASSRDINMNTEAFF
DNA: TGTGCCAGTAGCAGGGACATAAACATGAACACTGAAGCTTTCTTT

size: -
J: TRBJ2-5
V: TRBV4-1
D: TRBD2
length: 16
CDR3: CASSPGTSGSAETQYF
DNA: TGCGCCAGCAGCCCGGGGACTAGCGGGAGCGCTGAGACCCAGTACTTC

size: -
J: TRBJ2-7
V: TRBV14
D: -
length: 11
CDR3: CASSPGYGQYF
DNA: TGTGCCAGCAGCCCGGGGTATGGGCAGTACTTC

size: -
J: TRBJ1-2
V: TRBV20-1
D: TRBD1
length: 10
CDR3: CSALTGGDPF
DNA: TGCAGTGCCTTGACAGGGGGCGATCCCTTC

size: -
J: TRBJ1-4
V: TRBV5-1
D: TRBD1
length: 15
CDR3: CASSPHRGTNEKLFF
DNA: TGCGCCAGCAGCCCGCACAGGGGAACTAATGAAAAACTGTTTTTT

size: few
J: TRBJ2-7
V: TRBV11-2
D: TRBD1
length: 14
CDR3: CASSFRGQGATLLF
DNA: TGTGCCAGCAGCTTCCGCGGACAGGGGGCTACACTCCTCTTC

size: -
J: TRBJ2-7
V: TRBV18
D: -
length: 13
CDR3: CASSPPTSDEQYF
DNA: TGTGCCAGCTCACCACCAACTTCGGACGAGCAGTACTTC

size: -
J: TRBJ2-7
V: TRBV4-3
D: -
length: 15
CDR3: CASSQAGDPWYEQYF
DNA: TGCGCCAGCAGCCAAGCAGGTGACCCTTGGTACGAGCAGTACTTC

size: -
J: TRBJ1-4
V: TRBV27
D: -
length: 19
CDR3: CASSFEGGGGTATNEKLFF
DNA: TGTGCCAGCAGTTTCGAGGGGGGCGGGGGCACTGCAACTAATGAAAAACTGTTTTTT

size: few
J: TRBJ2-7
V: TRBV30
D: TRBD2
length: 16
CDR3: CAWSAAFSGRSYEQYF
DNA: TGTGCCTGGAGTGCCGCGTTTAGCGGGAGGTCCTACGAGCAGTACTTC

size: -
J: TRBJ1-2
V: TRBV4-1
D: TRBD1
length: 14
CDR3: CASSPRTGGLGYTF
DNA: TGCGCCAGCAGCCCCCGGACAGGAGGGTTGGGCTACACCTTC

size: -
J: TRBJ2-7
V: TRBV4-1
D: TRBD1
length: 15
CDR3: CASRGLGQGSYEQYF
DNA: TGCGCCAGCCGCGGCCTGGGACAGGGATCCTACGAGCAGTACTTC